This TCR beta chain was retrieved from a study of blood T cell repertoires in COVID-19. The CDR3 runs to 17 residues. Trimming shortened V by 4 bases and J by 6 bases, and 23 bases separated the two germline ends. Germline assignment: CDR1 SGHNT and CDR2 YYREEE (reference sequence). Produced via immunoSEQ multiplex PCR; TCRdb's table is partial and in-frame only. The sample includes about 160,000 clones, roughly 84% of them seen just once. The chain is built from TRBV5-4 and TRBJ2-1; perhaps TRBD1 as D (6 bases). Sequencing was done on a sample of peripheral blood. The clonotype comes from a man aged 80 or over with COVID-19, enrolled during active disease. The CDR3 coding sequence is TGTGCCAGCAGCCACCCCAAAGGGGGAGCAGGGATCAATGAGCAGTTCTTC. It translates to CASSHPKGGAGINEQFF.